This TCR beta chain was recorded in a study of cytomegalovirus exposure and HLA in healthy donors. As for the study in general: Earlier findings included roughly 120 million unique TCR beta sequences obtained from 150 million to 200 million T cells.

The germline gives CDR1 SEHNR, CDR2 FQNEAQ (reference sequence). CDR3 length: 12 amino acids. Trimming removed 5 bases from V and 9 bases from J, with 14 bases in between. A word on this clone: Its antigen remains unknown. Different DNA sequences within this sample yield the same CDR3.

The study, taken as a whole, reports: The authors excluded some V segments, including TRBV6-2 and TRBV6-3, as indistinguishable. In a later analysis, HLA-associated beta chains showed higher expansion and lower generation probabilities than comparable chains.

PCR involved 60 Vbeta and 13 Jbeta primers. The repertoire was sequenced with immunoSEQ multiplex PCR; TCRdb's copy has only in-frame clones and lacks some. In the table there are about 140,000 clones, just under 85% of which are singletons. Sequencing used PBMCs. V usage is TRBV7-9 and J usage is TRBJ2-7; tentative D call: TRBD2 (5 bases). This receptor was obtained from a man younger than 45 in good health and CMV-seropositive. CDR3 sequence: CASSQSGLMQYF. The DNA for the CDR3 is TGTGCCAGCAGCCAATCCGGACTTATGCAGTACTTC.